The T cell receptor (beta chain) under discussion was sequenced for a study of early T cells in non-severe SARS-CoV-2 infection. About the study: Bulk RNA taken from unsorted whole blood was sequenced, leaving chains unpaired.

V gave up 0 bases and J gave up 7 bases, with 10 bases separating them. Germline V gene data show CDR1 as MNHNS and CDR2 as SASEGT. The CDR3 has 14 residues. TCRdb reprocessed the 5' RACE reads via MiXCR and lists one record per CDR3 protein. The sample includes 70,000 to 90,000 distinct CDR3 sequences, over 9% of them seen just once. This clonotype was detected ten times or more. This rearrangement joins TRBV6-1 to TRBJ2-1; no clear D gene. Sequencing used whole blood. This sequence was found in an adult who was a healthcare worker with PCR-confirmed SARS-CoV-2 infection or an uninfected control (not recorded which). This chain's CDR3 is CASSEASEGNEQFF. The DNA for the CDR3 is TGTGCCAGCAGTGAAGCAAGCGAAGGGAATGAGCAGTTCTTC.